These T cell receptor beta chains were read from a single sample in a study of cytotoxic CD8 clonotypes in ibrutinib-treated CLL. Some clones are missing from TCRdb's copy, which holds only in-frame ones; the method was immunoSEQ multiplex PCR. This table has approximately 50,000 clones, roughly two thirds appearing once. Sequences were derived from PBMCs, sampled after 12 months of ibrutinib treatment. These receptors were collected from a human donor with chronic lymphocytic leukemia. The CDR3 runs from the conserved cysteine through the conserved F or W. The order of the fields is J gene, clone size, D gene, V gene, CDR3 protein, CDR3 DNA. A D gene is named only where the DNA matches it firmly. The size field is filled for only some rows; it gives once, few, many or a size class.

j_gene: TRBJ1-1
abundance: .
d_gene: TRBD1
v_gene: TRBV10-2
CDR3aa: CASSGQGAVDAFF
CDR3nt: TGCGCCAGCAGTGGACAGGGGGCTGTAGATGCTTTCTTT

j_gene: TRBJ1-2
abundance: .
d_gene: TRBD1
v_gene: TRBV11-2
CDR3aa: CASSSNTGVAGYTF
CDR3nt: TGTGCCAGCAGCTCGAACACAGGGGTTGCTGGCTACACCTTC

j_gene: TRBJ2-1
abundance: .
d_gene: .
v_gene: TRBV10-3
CDR3aa: CAISRPGDNEQFF
CDR3nt: TGTGCCATCAGCCGCCCGGGGGACAATGAGCAGTTCTTC

j_gene: TRBJ2-7
abundance: .
d_gene: TRBD1
v_gene: TRBV6-5
CDR3aa: CASTGTGDTYEQYF
CDR3nt: TGTGCCAGCACCGGGACAGGTGATACCTACGAGCAGTACTTC

j_gene: TRBJ2-3
abundance: .
d_gene: .
v_gene: TRBV7-9
CDR3aa: CASMGVTKTDTQYF
CDR3nt: TGTGCCAGCATGGGGGTCACGAAGACAGATACGCAGTATTTT

j_gene: TRBJ2-1
abundance: few
d_gene: .
v_gene: TRBV7-2
CDR3aa: CASSLGVTRGEQFF
CDR3nt: TGTGCCAGCAGCTTAGGGGTTACCCGGGGTGAGCAGTTCTTC

j_gene: TRBJ1-1
abundance: few
d_gene: TRBD1
v_gene: TRBV7-3
CDR3aa: CASSLIAMAGGMNTEAFF
CDR3nt: TGTGCCAGCAGCTTAATTGCTATGGCAGGGGGAATGAACACTGAAGCTTTCTTT

j_gene: TRBJ2-3
abundance: few
d_gene: .
v_gene: TRBV5-4
CDR3aa: CASGSNTDTQYF
CDR3nt: TGTGCCAGCGGGTCCAACACAGATACGCAGTATTTT

j_gene: TRBJ2-5
abundance: .
d_gene: TRBD2
v_gene: TRBV30
CDR3aa: CAWSPTRGGETQYF
CDR3nt: TGTGCCTGGAGTCCCACCCGGGGGGGAGAGACCCAGTACTTC

j_gene: TRBJ1-6
abundance: .
d_gene: .
v_gene: TRBV30
CDR3aa: CAWSSRGGDSPLHF
CDR3nt: TGTGCCTGGAGTAGCCGTGGGGGAGATTCACCCCTCCACTTT

j_gene: TRBJ1-2
abundance: few
d_gene: .
v_gene: TRBV7-8
CDR3aa: CASSLIDGYGYTF
CDR3nt: TGTGCCAGCAGCTTAATCGACGGGTATGGCTACACCTTC

j_gene: TRBJ1-1
abundance: few
d_gene: .
v_gene: TRBV5-1
CDR3aa: CASSWPGPEAFF
CDR3nt: TGCGCCAGCAGCTGGCCGGGACCTGAAGCTTTCTTT

j_gene: TRBJ2-7
abundance: .
d_gene: TRBD2
v_gene: TRBV19
CDR3aa: CASSMERDSYEQYF
CDR3nt: TGTGCCAGTAGTATGGAGCGGGACTCCTACGAGCAGTACTTC

j_gene: TRBJ2-5
abundance: .
d_gene: .
v_gene: TRBV5-1
CDR3aa: CASMEQETQYF
CDR3nt: TGCGCCAGCATGGAACAAGAGACCCAGTACTTC

j_gene: TRBJ2-2
abundance: .
d_gene: .
v_gene: TRBV5-4
CDR3aa: CASSLVRANTGELFF
CDR3nt: TGTGCCAGCAGCTTGGTTAGAGCGAACACCGGGGAGCTGTTTTTT

j_gene: TRBJ1-5
abundance: .
d_gene: .
v_gene: TRBV6-1
CDR3aa: CASSANAGGDQPQHF
CDR3nt: TGTGCCAGCAGCGCAAATGCGGGGGGGGATCAGCCCCAGCATTTT

j_gene: TRBJ1-3
abundance: .
d_gene: .
v_gene: TRBV14
CDR3aa: CASSHWTRSGNTIYF
CDR3nt: TGTGCCAGCAGCCACTGGACCCGGTCTGGAAACACCATATATTTT

j_gene: TRBJ2-5
abundance: .
d_gene: .
v_gene: TRBV5-6
CDR3aa: CASSLLRGRGETQYF
CDR3nt: TGTGCCAGCAGCTTGCTCCGGGGCAGGGGAGAGACCCAGTACTTC

j_gene: TRBJ1-5
abundance: .
d_gene: .
v_gene: TRBV18
CDR3aa: CASSPFEGHSNQPQHF
CDR3nt: TGTGCCAGCTCACCATTCGAGGGGCATAGCAATCAGCCCCAGCATTTT

j_gene: TRBJ2-5
abundance: few
d_gene: .
v_gene: TRBV7-3
CDR3aa: CASSLGLASRQETQYF
CDR3nt: TGTGCCAGCAGCTTAGGGCTAGCGAGCAGACAAGAGACCCAGTACTTC

j_gene: TRBJ2-7
abundance: hyperexpanded
d_gene: TRBD1
v_gene: TRBV7-9
CDR3aa: CASGSFVTGAYEQYF
CDR3nt: TGTGCCAGCGGATCCTTCGTGACAGGGGCCTACGAGCAGTACTTC

j_gene: TRBJ2-1
abundance: .
d_gene: TRBD2
v_gene: TRBV7-3
CDR3aa: CASSTPGAGVSSYNEQFF
CDR3nt: TGTGCCAGCAGTACTCCCGGGGCGGGGGTGAGCTCCTACAATGAGCAGTTCTTC

j_gene: TRBJ2-7
abundance: .
d_gene: .
v_gene: TRBV19
CDR3aa: CASSSWGGGRANEQYF
CDR3nt: TGTGCCAGTAGCTCCTGGGGAGGGGGCAGGGCCAACGAGCAGTACTTC

j_gene: TRBJ1-2
abundance: .
d_gene: .
v_gene: TRBV4-1
CDR3aa: CASSQPGTHYGYTF
CDR3nt: TGCGCCAGCAGCCAACCCGGGACCCACTATGGCTACACCTTC

j_gene: TRBJ1-1
abundance: .
d_gene: .
v_gene: TRBV5-1
CDR3aa: CASRSTVTNTEAFF
CDR3nt: TGCGCCAGCAGATCGACGGTCACAAACACTGAAGCTTTCTTT

j_gene: TRBJ1-1
abundance: .
d_gene: .
v_gene: TRBV5-5
CDR3aa: CASSLVAGTSTEAFF
CDR3nt: TGTGCCAGCAGCTTGGTCGCCGGGACATCAACTGAAGCTTTCTTT

j_gene: TRBJ1-4
abundance: .
d_gene: .
v_gene: TRBV7-6
CDR3aa: CASSLGRWGATNEKLFF
CDR3nt: TGTGCCAGCAGCTTGGGAAGGTGGGGTGCAACTAATGAAAAACTGTTTTTT

j_gene: TRBJ2-2
abundance: .
d_gene: .
v_gene: TRBV2
CDR3aa: CASSGGANTGELFF
CDR3nt: TGTGCCAGCAGCGGGGGAGCGAACACCGGGGAGCTGTTTTTT

j_gene: TRBJ2-2
abundance: .
d_gene: TRBD1
v_gene: TRBV5-6
CDR3aa: CASSSGTGSVAGELFF
CDR3nt: TGTGCCAGCAGCTCCGGGACAGGGTCTGTGGCCGGGGAGCTGTTTTTT

j_gene: TRBJ1-6
abundance: few
d_gene: .
v_gene: TRBV7-8
CDR3aa: CASSLAVGARDSPLHF
CDR3nt: TGTGCCAGCAGCTTAGCAGTGGGGGCAAGGGATTCACCCCTCCACTTT

j_gene: TRBJ2-1
abundance: few
d_gene: .
v_gene: TRBV27
CDR3aa: CASSFFGRGGHNEQFF
CDR3nt: TGTGCCAGCAGTTTTTTCGGCAGGGGGGGACACAATGAGCAGTTCTTC